The 32 T cell receptor beta chains presented below share a single source sample, sequenced in a study of beta chain features in type 1 diabetes. Sequenced material consisted of expressed TCRB transcripts (all of the isolated RNA was reverse transcribed). Using immunoSEQ multiplex PCR, the repertoire was profiled, and TCRdb retains in-frame clones only, with some absent. The table shows 350,000 to 450,000 clones, with approximately 14% occurring only once. Sequencing used naive CD4+ T cells from blood. These TCRs come from a man in his thirties or forties in good health.

The CDR3 coding sequence is TGTGCCAGCAGTAATGTCCAAGACGGCACAGATACGCAGTATTTT. It specifies CASSNVQDGTDTQYF. This chain joins TRBV6-5 and TRBJ2-3, with D hard to call. Trimming stripped 5 bases from V and 1 base from J, with 13 bases between. This CDR3 spans 15 amino acids. Germline V gene lookup returns CDR1 MNHEY and CDR2 SVGAGI.

V gene TRBV11-2 combines with J gene TRBJ2-7; D remains unclear. V dropped 1 base and J dropped 4 bases, with 8 bases sitting between them. This CDR3 has 13 residues. Germline CDR1 and CDR2: SGHAT and FQNNGV. The CDR3 DNA sequence: TGTGCCAGCAGCTTAGTCCACGGGTACGAGCAGTACTTC. Translating gives CASSLVHGYEQYF. Full variable domain (remainder filled in from reference TRBV11-2 and TRBJ2-7): EAGVAQSPRYKIIEKRQSVAFWCNPISGHATLYWYQQILGQGPKLLIQFQNNGVVDDSQLPKDRFSAERLKGVDSTLKIQPAKLEDSAVYLCASSLVHGYEQYFGPGTRLTVT.

This clone occurred a few times. The genes are TRBV7-2 and TRBJ1-5; TRBD1 is a possible D gene (5 bases). The CDR3 contains 13 residues. V was clipped by 4 bases and J by 2 bases, with 6 bases between them. Germline V gene sequence: CDR1 SGHTA, CDR2 FQGNSA. This CDR3 is CASSSQGNQPQHF. The CDR3 coding sequence is TGTGCCAGCAGCTCACAGGGCAATCAGCCCCAGCATTTT.

The chain links TRBV7-2 to TRBJ2-1, with TRBD1 as a possible D gene (5 bases). V lost 5 bases, J lost 2 bases, and 13 bases lay in between. From germline, CDR1 is SGHTA and CDR2 FQGNSA. The CDR3 loop spans 15 amino acids. The CDR3 nucleotides are TGTGCCAGCAGCGCCATGCAGGGAACCTACAATGAGCAGTTCTTC. Its protein product is CASSAMQGTYNEQFF.

The CDR3 region is CASSERTGSLLAKNIQYF. CDR3 nucleotide sequence: TGTGCCAGCAGTGAGCGGACAGGTTCTCTTCTAGCCAAAAACATTCAGTACTTC. This rearrangement joins TRBV2 to TRBJ2-4; 7 bases fit TRBD1. The CDR3 totals 18 residues. Trimming cost V 3 bases and J 0 bases; bases outside gene matches: 11. The germline V gene encodes CDR1 SNHLY and CDR2 FYNNEI.

The V and J genes are TRBV29-1 and TRBJ2-5; D gene unclear. This CDR3 region has 9 residues. Germline V gene lookup returns CDR1 SQVTM and CDR2 ANQGSEA. Here the CDR3 DNA reads TGCACCGTGGAGCTGCCCCAGTACTTC. Protein product: CTVELPQYF.

The chain recombines TRBV19 with TRBJ1-1; D is unclear. CDR1 and CDR2 from the germline V gene are LNHDA and SQIVND (reference sequence). Between the trimmed V and J ends, which lost 5 bases and 11 bases, there was a span of 15 bases. The CDR3 runs to 12 residues. The CDR3 protein is CASSSRGQRAFF. CDR3 DNA sequence: TGTGCCAGTAGTTCCCGTGGGCAGCGGGCTTTCTTT.

The chain is built from TRBV15 and TRBJ2-3; D assignment may be TRBD1 or TRBD2 (5 bases each). The CDR3 extends over 17 amino acids. V was clipped by 1 base and J by 1 base, with 15 bases between them. Germline CDR1 and CDR2: LNHNV and YYDKDF (reference sequence). The CDR3 bases are TGTGCCACCAGCAGAGTCCGGAACGTGGGGGGCACAGATACGCAGTATTTT. Translated, it gives CATSRVRNVGGTDTQYF.

The chain couples TRBV29-1 to TRBJ1-1; possible D gene TRBD1, 5 bases. CDR1 is SQVTM and CDR2 is ANQGSEA in the germline V gene. The CDR3 is 10 amino acids. With 3 bases removed from V and 11 bases from J, the gap between germline ends came to 10 bases. Here the CDR3 reads CSVDSGSAFF. The DNA of the CDR3 is TGCAGCGTTGATTCAGGGAGCGCTTTCTTT.

This clone has more than one count but fewer than ten. This sequence joins TRBV27 and TRBJ2-1; a weak D match, TRBD2 (5 bases). Germline assignment: CDR1 MNHEY and CDR2 SMNVEV (reference sequence). This CDR3 is built from 17 residues. Trimming cost V 8 bases and J 4 bases, with 24 bases left between them. The CDR3 protein is CASSRRRTGNVYNEQFF. The CDR3 DNA sequence: TGTGCCAGCTCTCGGAGGCGTACGGGAAACGTATACAATGAGCAGTTCTTC.

This clone was observed a handful of times. The chain joins TRBV20-1 to TRBJ2-5; tentative D call: TRBD1 (5 bases). V lost 7 bases and J lost 3, with 9 bases in between. This CDR3 spans 11 amino acids. The germline CDR1 and CDR2 sequences are DFQATT and SNEGSKA (reference sequence). The CDR3 coding sequence is TGCAGTGTGCTAGGGGAAGAGACCCAGTACTTC. Residues: CSVLGEETQYF.

This clone was seen a few times. The V gene is TRBV20-1, the J gene TRBJ2-5, with D unclear. CDR3 length equals 10 residues. Germline values: CDR1 DFQATT, CDR2 SNEGSKA (reference sequence). Trimming removed 7 bases from V and 4 bases from J, with 7 bases in between. In nucleotides, the CDR3 is TGCAGTGGGGGTTTAGAGACCCAGTACTTC. Its protein product is CSGGLETQYF.

This clone was observed a few times. The V gene is TRBV28, the J gene TRBJ1-2; 9 positions match TRBD1. Looked up from germline, CDR1 is MDHEN and CDR2 is SYDVKM. The CDR3 is 14 residues long. V lost 5 bases to trimming and J lost 6 bases; unmatched junction nucleotides: 7. The CDR3 region has the DNA TGTGCCAGCAGTCCCGCCCGGGACAGGGATGGCTACACCTTC. This codes for CASSPARDRDGYTF.

This clone was found a few times. The V call is TRBV7-2, the J call TRBJ2-1, with 11 bases fitting TRBD1. This CDR3 comprises 15 residues. The ends lost 5 bases at V and 9 bases at J; junction bases unmatched: 9. From germline, CDR1 is SGHTA and CDR2 FQGNSA. The CDR3 sequence is CASSPGQGASGEQFF. The CDR3 DNA sequence: TGTGCCAGCAGCCCCGGACAGGGGGCGTCCGGTGAGCAGTTCTTC.

The chain combines TRBV7-2 with TRBJ2-1, with D possibly called TRBD1 or TRBD2 (5 bases each). V gave up 0 bases and J gave up 9 bases, with 15 bases separating them. Germline V gene data show CDR1 as SGHTA and CDR2 as FQGNSA. The CDR3 has 15 amino acids. The CDR3 protein is CASSLAQGWGSEQFF. As DNA, the CDR3 is TGTGCCAGCAGCTTAGCTCAGGGATGGGGGAGTGAGCAGTTCTTC.

V gene TRBV7-6 combines with J gene TRBJ2-2; D call uncertain. The CDR3 contains 15 residues. CDR1 SGHVS and CDR2 FNYEAQ come from the germline V gene. V gave up 5 bases and J gave up 4 bases, with 14 bases separating them. The CDR3: CASSRTTRATGELFF. Here the CDR3 DNA reads TGTGCCAGCAGCCGGACCACCCGGGCCACCGGGGAGCTGTTTTTT.

Only a few counts were recorded for this clone. The chain couples TRBV27 to TRBJ2-1; D gene uncertain. Looked up from germline, CDR1 is MNHEY and CDR2 is SMNVEV (reference sequence). Trimming removed 3 bases from V and 7 bases from J, with 13 bases in between. The CDR3 has 14 amino acids. CDR3 in amino acids: CASSFLSAGNEQFF. The CDR3 DNA sequence: TGTGCCAGCAGTTTCCTCTCCGCTGGGAATGAGCAGTTCTTC.

Only a few counts were recorded for this clone. The chain recombines TRBV19 with TRBJ2-5; 7 nucleotides match TRBD1. V dropped 3 bases and J dropped 5; count of bases not matched to a gene: 9. The CDR3 extends over 15 amino acids. The germline V gene encodes CDR1 LNHDA and CDR2 SQIVND (reference sequence). CDR3 amino acids: CASSIRQGNTETQYF. The CDR3 nucleotides read TGTGCCAGTAGTATCCGACAGGGAAACACGGAGACCCAGTACTTC.

CDR3 coding DNA: TGTGCCACCGAGGGACGGGCGGGTGAAAAACTGTTTTTT. It codes for CATEGRAGEKLFF. The chain links TRBV28 to TRBJ1-4; tentative D call: TRBD1 (5 bases). Trimming stripped 10 bases from V and 7 bases from J, with 16 bases between. Germline values: CDR1 MDHEN, CDR2 SYDVKM. The CDR3 totals 13 residues. Filled out from reference TRBV28 and TRBJ1-4, the complete variable domain reads DVKVTQSSRYLVKRTGEKVFLECVQDMDHENMFWYRQDPGLGLRLIYFSYDVKMKEKGDIPEGYSVSREKKERFSLILESASTNQTSMYLCATEGRAGEKLFFGSGTQLSVL.

V is TRBV7-7 and J is TRBJ2-5, with 8 nucleotides matching TRBD2. The junction had 6 bases not matched to a gene; V was cut back by 5 bases and J by 1 base. Germline CDR1 SSHAT, CDR2 FNYEAQ (reference sequence). The CDR3 is 15 amino acids. The CDR3 sequence: CASSPMGLGQETQYF. In nucleotides, the CDR3 is TGTGCCAGCAGCCCCATGGGACTAGGCCAAGAGACCCAGTACTTC.

This clone was detected only a few times. This rearrangement joins TRBV29-1 to TRBJ1-2; D ambiguous. Germline CDR1 and CDR2: SQVTM and ANQGSEA. The CDR3 is 12 amino acids. Trimming removed 4 bases at V and 1 base at J, with 7 bases between. The CDR3 reads CSVVDHNYGYTF. Written as DNA, the CDR3 is TGCAGCGTTGTTGACCATAACTATGGCTACACCTTC.

This clone was found a few times. In the same sample, other DNA sequences code for this CDR3. The rearrangement links TRBV10-3 to TRBJ2-5; 7 positions match TRBD2. V was pared by 6 bases and J by 1 base, with 2 bases of the junction left unmatched. The CDR3 loop spans 13 amino acids. CDR1 is ENHRY, CDR2 SYGVKD, per germline. CDR3 sequence: CAIRVAGQETQYF. The CDR3 nucleotides are TGTGCCATCAGGGTAGCGGGCCAAGAGACCCAGTACTTC.

This clone has just a few counts. The J gene is TRBJ2-2, the V gene TRBV7-9; D gene unclear. Germline CDR1 reads SEHNR; CDR2 reads FQNEAQ (reference sequence). The germline V and J ends were trimmed by 1 base and 8 bases, with 14 bases remaining between them. The CDR3 totals 15 residues. CDR3 residues: CASSLDSRQAGELFF. Here the CDR3 DNA reads TGTGCCAGCAGCTTAGACTCCCGCCAAGCAGGGGAGCTGTTTTTT.

The J gene is TRBJ2-6, the V gene TRBV5-1, with no clear D. The CDR3 length is 16 residues. V was cut by 4 bases and J by 2 bases, with 13 bases left in between. CDR1 SGHRS and CDR2 YFSETQ come from the germline V gene. In DNA, the CDR3 is TGCGCCAGCAGCGGGCAGGTACCCCCTGGGGCCAACGTCCTGACTTTC. Protein sequence: CASSGQVPPGANVLTF.

This clone occurred a few times. The chain uses TRBV2 and TRBJ2-7, with a weak D call TRBD1 (5 bases). The V gene lost 6 bases and the J gene lost 2 bases, with 20 bases spanning the gap. CDR1 SNHLY and CDR2 FYNNEI come from the germline V gene. The CDR3 is made up of 16 amino acids. In nucleotides, the CDR3 is TGTGCCAGCAGAGGGGTCACGATAGCAAAACCCTACGAGCAGTACTTC. This encodes CASRGVTIAKPYEQYF.

V usage is TRBV19 and J usage is TRBJ2-3; D may match TRBD1 or TRBD2 (5 bases each). Per the germline V gene, CDR1 is LNHDA and CDR2 is SQIVND (reference sequence). Trimming took 7 bases from V and 10 from J, leaving 21 bases between them. The CDR3 has 14 residues. CDR3 sequence reads: CASILGPLQSSQYF. Here the CDR3 DNA reads TGTGCCAGTATCCTGGGACCTCTCCAGTCGTCGCAGTATTTT. Full variable domain (rest looked up from reference TRBV19 and TRBJ2-3): DGGITQSPKYLFRKEGQNVTLSCEQNLNHDAMYWYRQDPGQGLRLIYYSQIVNDFQKGDIAEGYSVSREKKESFPLTVTSAQKNPTAFYLCASILGPLQSSQYFGPGTRLTVL.

This clone was counted only a few times. The rearrangement links TRBV9 to TRBJ2-3, with D uncertain. This CDR3 has 15 residues. Germline CDR1 reads SGDLS; CDR2 reads YYNGEE. Trimming stripped 1 base from V and 0 bases from J, with 9 bases between. CDR3 in amino acids: CASSVWATSTDTQYF. CDR3 nucleotide sequence: TGTGCCAGCAGCGTATGGGCCACTAGCACAGATACGCAGTATTTT.

The rearrangement joins TRBV18 to TRBJ2-7; D possibly matches TRBD1 or TRBD2 (5 bases each). The CDR3 has 17 amino acids. V lost 1 base to trimming and J lost 3 bases, with 19 bases between them. Germline values: CDR1 KGHSH, CDR2 LQKENI. CDR3 bases: TGTGCCAGCTCACCACGTGGGCAGGGACCAAGCTTCTACGAGCAGTACTTC. Protein sequence: CASSPRGQGPSFYEQYF.

CDR3 sequence (DNA): TGCGCCAGCAGCTCTACTAGCGGGGGGCGTTGGAATACGCAGTATTTT. This translates into CASSSTSGGRWNTQYF. V is TRBV5-1 and J is TRBJ2-3; 12 positions agree with TRBD2. Trimming removed 3 bases from V and 7 bases from J; junction bases left unmatched: 9. CDR1 and CDR2 (germline): SGHRS, YFSETQ. The CDR3 contains 16 residues.

J is TRBJ2-3 and V is TRBV7-3; D call uncertain. The CDR3 extends over 14 amino acids. V shed 2 bases and J shed 0 bases, with 6 bases lying between them. Germline CDR1 and CDR2: SGHTA and FQGTGA. The CDR3 bases are TGTGCCAGCAGCTTAGCTTCTAGCACAGATACGCAGTATTTT. This codes for CASSLASSTDTQYF. Full variable domain (rest looked up from reference TRBV7-3 and TRBJ2-3): GAGVSQTPSNKVTEKGKYVELRCDPISGHTALYWYRQSLGQGPEFLIYFQGTGAADDSGLPNDRFFAVRPEGSVSTLKIQRTERGDSAVYLCASSLASSTDTQYFGPGTRLTVL.

V gene TRBV28 combines with J gene TRBJ2-7, with a tentative D call TRBD1 (6 bases). Germline V gene sequence: CDR1 MDHEN, CDR2 SYDVKM. Trimming took 3 bases from V and 6 from J, leaving 9 bases between them. This CDR3 has 12 residues. This chain's CDR3 is CASSFLGAEQYV. CDR3 coding DNA: TGTGCCAGCAGTTTTTTGGGGGCCGAGCAGTACGTC.

This clone has a handful of counts. The chain carries TRBV10-3 and TRBJ1-5; D possibly corresponds to TRBD1 (6 bases). Germline CDR1 ENHRY, CDR2 SYGVKD. The CDR3 length is 13 residues. V was trimmed by 7 bases and J by 2 bases, leaving 9 bases between them. CDR3 residues: CAIKGGGNQPQHF. As DNA, the CDR3 is TGTGCCATCAAGGGGGGCGGCAATCAGCCCCAGCATTTT.